These 30 T cell receptor beta chains share one sample of origin, sequenced in a study of shared clonotypes between healthy human individuals. Libraries were prepared by immunoSEQ multiplex PCR; TCRdb keeps only in-frame clonotypes and omits some of them. This table has about 1 million clones, more than 65% appearing once. Source material: memory CD4+ T cells sorted from blood. Specified subset: CD45RA-negative fraction. Every receptor here comes from a young man in good health.

The chain has TRBV28 and TRBJ1-5; possibly TRBD1 for D (6 bases). V was cut by 7 bases and J by 4 bases, with 20 bases left in between. Germline lookup yields CDR1 MDHEN and CDR2 SYDVKM. The CDR3 extends over 16 amino acids. CDR3 nucleotides: TGTGCCAGCACGGCCATCGACACAGGGCTTAATCAGCCCCAGCATTTT. Translating gives CASTAIDTGLNQPQHF. Supplemented by reference TRBV28 and TRBJ1-5, the full variable domain reads DVKVTQSSRYLVKRTGEKVFLECVQDMDHENMFWYRQDPGLGLRLIYFSYDVKMKEKGDIPEGYSVSREKKERFSLILESASTNQTSMYLCASTAIDTGLNQPQHFGDGTRLSIL.

The chain combines TRBV21-1 with TRBJ2-3. TRBV21-1 is listed as a pseudogene. This CDR3 spans 11 amino acids. The CDR3 is CASYRGDTQYF. The CDR3 DNA follows: TGTGCCAGCTACCGTGGAGATACGCAGTATTTT.

This chain connects TRBV11-2 to TRBJ2-4; D uncertain. V shed 0 bases and J shed 4 bases, with 4 bases lying between them. Germline V gene sequence: CDR1 SGHAT, CDR2 FQNNGV. This CDR3 comprises 13 residues. The CDR3 is CASSLDRKNIQYF. CDR3 coding DNA: TGTGCCAGCAGCTTAGATAGGAAAAACATTCAGTACTTC. Combining the CDR3 with reference TRBV11-2 and TRBJ2-4 gives the whole variable domain EAGVAQSPRYKIIEKRQSVAFWCNPISGHATLYWYQQILGQGPKLLIQFQNNGVVDDSQLPKDRFSAERLKGVDSTLKIQPAKLEDSAVYLCASSLDRKNIQYFGAGTRLSVL.

This sequence joins TRBV9 and TRBJ2-1; D may be TRBD1 or TRBD2 (5 bases each). Germline assignment: CDR1 SGDLS and CDR2 YYNGEE. The V end was cut by 3 bases, the J end by 8 bases, with 6 bases between. This CDR3 spans 11 amino acids. The CDR3 loop is CASSEGHEQFF. The CDR3 DNA sequence: TGTGCCAGCAGCGAGGGACATGAGCAGTTCTTC.

There are a few counts of this clone. The rearrangement uses TRBV6-1 and TRBJ2-5; D remains unclear. V lost 4 bases and J lost 4, with 13 bases in between. The CDR3 runs 14 residues. Germline-derived CDR1 and CDR2 are MNHNS and SASEGT. The CDR3 DNA follows: TGTGCCAGCAGTGTGGGATCTCAGGTAGAGACCCAGTACTTC. Protein sequence: CASSVGSQVETQYF.

The chain employs TRBV2 and TRBJ1-1; D gene unclear. Per the germline V gene, CDR1 is SNHLY and CDR2 is FYNNEI. CDR3 size: 12 residues. Trimming shortened V by 4 bases and J by 3 bases, and 6 bases separated the two germline ends. In DNA form, the CDR3 reads TGTGCCAGCAGTGTAGCGGACACTGAAGCTTTCTTT. This gives the protein CASSVADTEAFF. Full variable domain (outside the CDR3, taken from reference TRBV2 and TRBJ1-1): EPEVTQTPSHQVTQMGQEVILRCVPISNHLYFYWYRQILGQKVEFLVSFYNNEISEKSEIFDDQFSVERPDGSNFTLKIRSTKLEDSAMYFCASSVADTEAFFGQGTRLTVV.

The V gene is TRBV6-6, the J gene TRBJ2-1; D is possibly TRBD1 (5 bases). Germline V gives CDR1 MNHNY, CDR2 SVGAGI (reference sequence). This CDR3 comprises 15 residues. The V and J ends lost 6 bases and 3 bases respectively, with 15 bases between them. For the CDR3, the DNA is TGTGCCAGCAGCTGGACACCCTCGAGCTACAATGAGCAGTTCTTC. This gives the protein CASSWTPSSYNEQFF.

The chain employs TRBV2 and TRBJ2-1; TRBD2 matches 10 bases. V shed 5 bases, J shed 2 bases, and the junction held 3 bases outside the gene matches. The CDR3 extends over 15 amino acids. The germline V gene encodes CDR1 SNHLY and CDR2 FYNNEI. The CDR3 here is CASSLGLATYNEQFF. Written as DNA, the CDR3 is TGTGCCAGCAGTTTGGGACTAGCGACCTACAATGAGCAGTTCTTC.

This clone showed up just once. The chain's CDR3 is CASSVAGGAAAFF. The CDR3 DNA is TGTGCCAGCAGCGTAGCTGGGGGGGCTGCAGCTTTCTTT. The chain uses TRBV9 and TRBJ1-1; D perhaps matches TRBD1 (6 bases). CDR1 and CDR2 (germline): SGDLS, YYNGEE. The ends were cut back, 0 bases at V and 10 bases at J, with 13 bases in the middle. This CDR3 is built from 13 residues. Filled out from reference TRBV9 and TRBJ1-1, the complete variable domain reads DSGVTQTPKHLITATGQRVTLRCSPRSGDLSVYWYQQSLDQGLQFLIQYYNGEERAKGNILERFSAQQFPDLHSELNLSSLELGDSALYFCASSVAGGAAAFFGQGTRLTVV.

This clone was seen many times. The rearrangement links TRBV28 to TRBJ1-5, with D tentatively TRBD1 (5 bases). The CDR3 is 13 amino acids. CDR1 is MDHEN and CDR2 is SYDVKM in the germline V gene. V was clipped by 7 bases and J by 0 bases, with 7 bases between them. DNA for the CDR3: TGTGCCAGCACGACAGATAGCAATCAGCCCCAGCATTTT. It translates to CASTTDSNQPQHF.

The rearrangement links TRBV30 to TRBJ2-3; D remains unclear. Germline-derived CDR1 and CDR2 are GTSNPN and SVGIG (reference sequence). With 2 bases removed from V and 3 bases from J, the gap between germline ends came to 9 bases. CDR3 length: 13 residues. The CDR3, as DNA: TGTGCCTGGAGTTCGGCGAGAACAGATACGCAGTATTTT. Encoded protein: CAWSSARTDTQYF.

The chain couples TRBV5-6 to TRBJ2-2, with 8 bases fitting TRBD1. The CDR3 totals 14 residues. Germline CDR1 is SGHDT and CDR2 is YYEEEE. V lost 6 bases and J lost 7; bases outside the gene matches: 8. In nucleotides, the CDR3 is TGTGCCAGCACCCTGACAGGGGCCGGCGGGGAGCTGTTTTTT. Its protein product is CASTLTGAGGELFF.

The chain employs TRBV10-3 and TRBJ1-2, with D possibly TRBD1 on 5 matching bases. Germline values: CDR1 ENHRY, CDR2 SYGVKD. The CDR3 sequence is 12 residues long. The V end was cut by 11 bases, the J end by 8 bases, with 18 bases between. The chain's CDR3 is CASNGGVGGYTF. DNA of the CDR3: TGTGCCTCCAATGGGGGAGTAGGGGGCTACACCTTC.

V is TRBV5-1 and J is TRBJ2-1; 14 nucleotides agree with TRBD2. V dropped 7 bases and J dropped 5; count of bases not matched to a gene: 5. CDR1 SGHRS and CDR2 YFSETQ come from the germline V gene. This CDR3 contains 15 residues. In DNA, the CDR3 is TGCGCCAGCGGGCGACTAGCGGGAGGGAACAATGAGCAGTTCTTC. It specifies CASGRLAGGNNEQFF.

The chain couples TRBV6-1 to TRBJ2-1; 12 nucleotides match TRBD2. Losses at the gene ends were 4 bases for V and 4 bases for J; bases not matched to a gene: 5. Germline loops: CDR1 MNHNS, CDR2 SASEGT. This CDR3 spans 16 amino acids. The CDR3 nucleotides are TGTGCCAGCAGTGTGTCCCTAGCGGGAGGGTACAATGAGCAGTTCTTC. The encoded protein is CASSVSLAGGYNEQFF.

The V and J genes are TRBV6-1 and TRBJ1-6; 9 bases map to TRBD1. The CDR3 extends over 15 amino acids. Per germline, CDR1 MNHNS and CDR2 SASEGT. The V and J ends lost 3 bases and 7 bases, in that order; junction bases with no gene match: 4. CDR3 amino acids: CASSDGQGINSPLHF. As DNA, the CDR3 is TGTGCCAGCAGTGACGGACAGGGGATCAATTCACCCCTCCACTTT.

A remark on this clone: The identical CDR3 is also encoded by other nucleotide sequences in the sample. The chain employs TRBV5-1 and TRBJ2-5; D gene unclear. With 0 bases removed from V and 5 bases from J, the gap between germline ends came to 8 bases. The CDR3 has 13 residues. Per germline, CDR1 SGHRS and CDR2 YFSETQ. CDR3 DNA sequence: TGCGCCAGCAGCTTGGGTGGGGTGGAGACCCAGTACTTC. This codes for CASSLGGVETQYF.

The gene calls are TRBV5-1 and TRBJ2-7; 11 nucleotides line up with TRBD1. This CDR3 has 16 residues. V dropped 3 bases and J dropped 1; count of bases not matched to a gene: 6. Germline CDR1 is SGHRS and CDR2 is YFSETQ. The CDR3 DNA sequence: TGCGCCAGCAGCTGGGGACAGGGGGGACAGTCCTACGAGCAGTACTTC. It yields the protein CASSWGQGGQSYEQYF.

The chain recombines TRBV5-5 with TRBJ1-6; D call uncertain. Trimming took off 4 bases at V and 6 bases at J, with 11 bases between the two ends. Germline CDR1 is SGHKS and CDR2 is YYEKEE (reference sequence). This CDR3 spans 14 amino acids. The CDR3 reads CASSASVGNSPLHF. The CDR3 DNA reads TGTGCCAGCAGCGCTAGCGTGGGTAATTCACCCCTCCACTTT.

Only a few counts were recorded for this clone. Distinct nucleotide sequences in the sample also encode this CDR3. The chain joins TRBV7-2 to TRBJ2-7, with 7 bases fitting TRBD2. Trimming removed 0 bases from V and 10 bases from J; junction bases left unmatched: 3. The CDR3 sequence is 12 residues long. Germline assignment: CDR1 SGHTA and CDR2 FQGNSA. CDR3 sequence reads: CASSLAGREQYF. CDR3 in DNA: TGTGCCAGCAGCTTAGCAGGGAGGGAACAGTACTTC.

A remark on this clone: The junction does not match germline at one end; this may be a read error. The chain joins TRBV7-7 to TRBJ2-1, with TRBD2 matching over 13 bases. The CDR3 is 18 residues long. Germline values: CDR1 SSHAT, CDR2 FNYEAQ (reference sequence). The DNA of the CDR3 is TGTGCTAGCAGCGCAGGGACTAGCGGGACCCCGGGGGGCAATGAGCAGTTCTTC. Its protein is CASSAGTSGTPGGNEQFF.

The V call is TRBV7-2, the J call TRBJ2-7, with 9 positions matching TRBD1. The CDR3 covers 15 residues. V was pared by 5 bases and J by 3 bases, with 8 bases of the junction left unmatched. Germline CDR1 reads SGHTA; CDR2 reads FQGNSA. The CDR3 nucleotides are TGTGCCAGCAGCAAGGGGACGGGACAGGGCTACGAGCAGTACTTC. This sequence encodes CASSKGTGQGYEQYF.

The chain couples TRBV28 to TRBJ2-1, with D maybe TRBD2 (5 bases). Germline-derived CDR1 and CDR2 are MDHEN and SYDVKM. V gave up 3 bases and J gave up 5 bases, with 23 bases separating them. The CDR3 totals 18 residues. The CDR3 reads CASSFLVLRKRQDNEQFF. The CDR3 DNA reads as TGTGCCAGCAGTTTTCTGGTGCTTCGAAAGCGGCAAGACAATGAGCAGTTCTTC.

This clone was found a few times. The chain is built from TRBV6-1 and TRBJ2-3; the D gene is possibly TRBD2 (7 bases). Germline values: CDR1 MNHNS, CDR2 SASEGT. Trimming took off 7 bases at V and 6 bases at J, with 11 bases between the two ends. The CDR3 is made up of 12 amino acids. The CDR3 is CASKRGGDTQYF. For the CDR3, the DNA is TGTGCCAGCAAGAGGGGGGGGGATACGCAGTATTTT.

The J gene is TRBJ1-3, the V gene TRBV2; D perhaps matches TRBD1 (5 bases). The CDR3 runs to 16 residues. CDR1 and CDR2 (germline): SNHLY, FYNNEI. Trimming left V 2 bases short and J 0 bases short, with 11 bases between. CDR3 in amino acids: CASSESGGFSGNTIYF. CDR3 bases: TGTGCCAGCAGTGAATCCGGGGGGTTCTCTGGAAACACCATATATTTT.

This chain connects TRBV6-5 to TRBJ2-7, with 9 bases that match TRBD1. The CDR3 consists of 16 residues. Trimming removed 0 bases from V and 5 bases from J; junction bases left unmatched: 8. Germline-derived CDR1 and CDR2 are MNHEY and SVGAGI. The DNA for the CDR3 is TGTGCCAGCAGTTACTCGATCCGACAGGGGGATGACGAGCAGTACTTC. Amino acid sequence: CASSYSIRQGDDEQYF.

The CDR3: CASQQGNIQYF. The DNA for the CDR3 is TGTGCCAGCCAACAGGGAAACATTCAGTACTTC. The chain carries TRBV6-1 and TRBJ2-4, with a possible D match to TRBD1 (6 bases). Trimming took off 8 bases at V and 6 bases at J, with 8 bases between the two ends. From germline, CDR1 is MNHNS and CDR2 SASEGT. The CDR3 sequence is 11 residues long.

V usage is TRBV5-1 and J usage is TRBJ1-3, with 8 bases identical to TRBD1. CDR3 length: 15 amino acids. The ends lost 4 bases at V and 3 bases at J; junction bases unmatched: 6. Germline-derived CDR1 and CDR2 are SGHRS and YFSETQ. CDR3 protein: CASSPTGDGGNTIYF. DNA for the CDR3: TGCGCCAGCAGCCCGACAGGGGATGGTGGAAACACCATATATTTT.

This rearrangement joins TRBV5-6 to TRBJ2-4, with TRBD1 matching 7 bases. Trimming cost V 5 bases and J 9 bases; bases outside gene matches: 5. Germline loops: CDR1 SGHDT, CDR2 YYEEEE. This CDR3 spans 12 amino acids. The CDR3 DNA is TGTGCCAGCAGTAACAGGGGTGCCATTCAGTACTTC. It yields the protein CASSNRGAIQYF.

The rearrangement links TRBV1 to TRBJ2-1. TRBV1 is assigned pseudogene status. The CDR3 is 15 amino acids. The CDR3 DNA follows: TGCCATCACATTCGACGAGGGGTGAGTCCCAATGAGCAGTTCTTC. Encoded protein: CHHIRRGVSPNEQFF.